The T cell receptor (beta chain) described here comes from a study of shared T cell receptors in the human thymus. The junction had 19 bases not matched to a gene; V was cut back by 4 bases and J by 5 bases. This CDR3 is built from 18 residues. CDR1 is SGDLS, CDR2 YYNGEE, per germline. Sequencing used immunoSEQ multiplex PCR; TCRdb keeps in-frame clones, though not all of them. The sample holds 640,000 or so clones, around 87% seen once. Another study also made use of these data, one on human thymus T cells. That investigation notes: Within thymic and blood repertoires, V and J gene usage appeared to be biased. What related research reported was that thymic repertoires overlapped highly among unrelated individuals.

The TCR originated in a boy under two years old with a congenital heart defect. The chain joins TRBV9 to TRBJ1-1, with 8 bases fitting TRBD1. The sequencing sample was made of thymocytes. The CDR3 spells CASSFISGQGSGDTEAFF. CDR3 nucleotides: TGTGCCAGCAGCTTCATCTCAGGACAGGGATCCGGGGATACTGAAGCTTTCTTT. The entire variable domain, with the rest obtained from reference TRBV9 and TRBJ1-1, is as follows: DSGVTQTPKHLITATGQRVTLRCSPRSGDLSVYWYQQSLDQGLQFLIQYYNGEERAKGNILERFSAQQFPDLHSELNLSSLELGDSALYFCASSFISGQGSGDTEAFFGQGTRLTVV.